This T cell receptor beta chain derives from a study of blood T cells in healthy people across ages. PCR was performed a second time for roughly 7 to 11 cycles using a sample-barcoded 5' primer and a J-beta primer mix. TCRdb reprocessed the 5' RACE reads via MiXCR and lists one record per CDR3 protein. The sample consists of about a million distinct CDR3 sequences, 35% to 40% of them appearing once. CDR1 and CDR2 from the germline V gene are SQVTM and ANQGSEA. V dropped 4 bases and J dropped 2 bases, with 17 bases sitting between them. This CDR3 is built from 15 residues. Study findings and constraints: CMV status of donors was unknown, possibly confounding expanded clonotype changes.

As concerns this clonotype: Its antigen is still unknown.

Source material: blood. The TCR originated in a man between 18 and 29 years old in good health. The chain links TRBV29-1 to TRBJ1-1; tentatively, D is TRBD1 (6 bases). CDR3 in amino acids: CSVVGEGDPNTEAFF. The DNA of the CDR3 is TGCAGCGTTGTGGGCGAGGGGGACCCTAACACTGAAGCTTTCTTT.